A single sample gave rise to the 29 T cell receptor beta chains below, sequenced in a study of T cells in Graves' hyperthyroidism and ophthalmopathy. TCR beta CDR3 sequences were amplified from RNA transcripts. A first-round RT-PCR of the TCR CDR3 used the HTBI primer set. TCRdb reprocessed the multiplex PCR reads with MiXCR, giving one entry per CDR3 protein. The repertoire has approximately 490,000 distinct CDR3 sequences, approximately 23% of them found once; the top ten carry around 54%. The source material was blood. The receptors here all came from a woman between 65 and 79 years old with Graves' ophthalmopathy.

The gene calls are TRBV6-1 and TRBJ2-7, with 11 bases matching TRBD2. V lost 8 bases to trimming and J lost 0 bases; unmatched junction nucleotides: 9. This CDR3 comprises 16 residues. Per germline, CDR1 MNHNS and CDR2 SASEGT. The CDR3 bases are TGTGCCAGCCGAGAAGGACTAGCGGGTTACTCCTACGAGCAGTACTTC. Its protein product is CASREGLAGYSYEQYF.

V is TRBV20-1 and J is TRBJ2-7, with D perhaps assigned TRBD1 or TRBD2 (5 bases each). Trimming took 3 bases from V and 2 from J, leaving 14 bases between them. Germline CDR1 and CDR2: DFQATT and SNEGSKA (reference sequence). This CDR3 spans 14 amino acids. The DNA for the CDR3 is TGCAGTGCTAGGTCGGGGACGCTCACCTACGAGCAGTACTTC. Its protein product is CSARSGTLTYEQYF.

This clonotype was detected many times. The chain combines TRBV6-1 with TRBJ1-4; D uncertain. The CDR3 runs to 17 residues. V dropped 4 bases and J dropped 0 bases, with 15 bases sitting between them. Germline V gives CDR1 MNHNS, CDR2 SASEGT. The CDR3 reads CASSGQRTTATNEKLFF. The DNA of the CDR3 is TGTGCCAGCAGTGGTCAAAGGACGACTGCAACTAATGAAAAACTGTTTTTT.

The chain carries TRBV5-1 and TRBJ2-7, with 7 nucleotides matching TRBD1. Germline CDR1 reads SGHRS; CDR2 reads YFSETQ. This CDR3 contains 16 residues. V shed 3 bases and J 0 bases; nucleotides not matched to a gene: 9. CDR3 bases: TGCGCCAGCAGCTGGGGGACAGTGGGGCCCTCCTACGAGCAGTACTTC. As protein: CASSWGTVGPSYEQYF.

This clonotype was seen repeatedly, ten times or more. The gene calls are TRBV3-1 and TRBJ2-1, with D possibly being TRBD2 (5 bases). The CDR3 runs 15 residues. Germline V gene lookup returns CDR1 LGHDT and CDR2 YNNKEL (reference sequence). V gave up 5 bases and J gave up 3 bases, with 14 bases separating them. CDR3 DNA: TGTGCCAGCAGCAAAAGGACGGGGAACTACAATGAGCAGTTCTTC. Translation: CASSKRTGNYNEQFF.

The sample holds many counts of this clonotype. This rearrangement joins TRBV7-9 to TRBJ1-1, with TRBD1 matching 10 bases. The junction had 5 bases not matched to a gene; V was cut back by 3 bases and J by 4 bases. The germline V gene has CDR1 SEHNR and CDR2 FQNEAQ (reference sequence). The CDR3 contains 15 residues. CDR3 region: CASSLTGGSGTEAFF. CDR3 sequence (DNA): TGTGCCAGCAGCTTGACAGGGGGCTCTGGCACTGAAGCTTTCTTT.

The chain uses TRBV18 and TRBJ1-5; the D gene is possibly TRBD1 (5 bases). The CDR3 is 14 amino acids. Deletions cut 3 bases from V and 4 bases from J, with 10 bases between. Germline values: CDR1 KGHSH, CDR2 LQKENI. In nucleotides, the CDR3 is TGTGCCAGCTCACCCCCGGGACCTAATCAGCCCCAGCATTTT. Protein sequence: CASSPPGPNQPQHF.

The chain recombines TRBV20-1 with TRBJ2-5; D perhaps matches TRBD2 (6 bases). The germline V gene has CDR1 DFQATT and CDR2 SNEGSKA (reference sequence). With 4 bases removed from V and 9 bases from J, the gap between germline ends came to 9 bases. CDR3 size: 10 residues. The CDR3 nucleotides read TGCAGTGCTATACGCGGGGCCCAGTACTTC. It encodes CSAIRGAQYF.

This clonotype was counted many times. The gene calls are TRBV13 and TRBJ2-5; 7 bases align to TRBD1. Losses at the gene ends were 5 bases for V and 2 bases for J; bases not matched to a gene: 2. Germline V gene sequence: CDR1 PRHDT, CDR2 FYEKMQ (reference sequence). The CDR3 covers 13 residues. For the CDR3, the DNA is TGTGCCAGCAGCCAGGACAGGCAAGAGACCCAGTACTTC. Residues: CASSQDRQETQYF. Combining the CDR3 with reference TRBV13 and TRBJ2-5 gives the whole variable domain AAGVIQSPRHLIKEKRETATLKCYPIPRHDTVYWYQQGPGQDPQFLISFYEKMQSDKGSIPDRFSAQQFSDYHSELNMSSLELGDSALYFCASSQDRQETQYFGPGTRLLVL.

This chain connects TRBV5-1 to TRBJ2-1; D remains unclear. The germline V gene has CDR1 SGHRS and CDR2 YFSETQ. V lost 4 bases and J lost 11, with 10 bases in between. The CDR3 spans 11 residues. CDR3 DNA sequence: TGCGCCAGCAGCCAAAATGAGAAGCAGTTCTTC. Translated: CASSQNEKQFF. Complete variable domain (other parts from reference TRBV5-1 and TRBJ2-1): KAGVTQTPRYLIKTRGQQVTLSCSPISGHRSVSWYQQTPGQGLQFLFEYFSETQRNKGNFPGRFSGRQFSNSRSEMNVSTLELGDSALYLCASSQNEKQFFGPGTRLTVL.

Only a few counts were recorded for this clonotype. The V gene is TRBV20-1, the J gene TRBJ1-2; D is perhaps TRBD1 (5 bases). V shed 1 base and J shed 4 bases, with 28 bases lying between them. The CDR3 has 19 amino acids. The V gene's germline CDR1 is DFQATT and CDR2 SNEGSKA (reference sequence). The CDR3, as DNA: TGCAGTGCTAGAGTGCTCGGGCTCGGAGGCAGGGTGGTTGGCTATGGCTACACCTTC. Its translation is CSARVLGLGGRVVGYGYTF.

The J gene is TRBJ2-7, the V gene TRBV11-2, with D tentatively TRBD1 or TRBD2 (5 bases each). Trimming took off 4 bases at V and 4 bases at J, with 14 bases between the two ends. CDR1 is SGHAT, CDR2 FQNNGV, per germline. CDR3 size: 14 residues. This chain's CDR3 is CASSWGSIGYEQYF. The DNA of the CDR3 is TGTGCCAGCAGCTGGGGGAGTATAGGGTACGAGCAGTACTTC.

The rearrangement links TRBV7-9 to TRBJ1-1; perhaps TRBD1 as D (6 bases). Trimming left V 5 bases short and J 4 bases short, with 17 bases between. The CDR3 is 15 residues long. Germline V gives CDR1 SEHNR, CDR2 FQNEAQ (reference sequence). The CDR3: CASSLSAGAGTEAFF. CDR3 nucleotides: TGTGCCAGCAGCCTGTCGGCGGGGGCTGGCACTGAAGCTTTCTTT.

The chain links TRBV9 to TRBJ2-1; 13 bases align to TRBD2. Germline assignment: CDR1 SGDLS and CDR2 YYNGEE. The CDR3 contains 18 residues. J gave up 0 bases and V 5 bases, and 8 bases lay outside the gene matches. CDR3 protein: CASSPLGTSGNSYNEQFF. Here the CDR3 DNA reads TGTGCCAGCAGTCCTCTCGGGACTAGCGGGAACTCCTACAATGAGCAGTTCTTC.

This clonotype was detected many times. This chain uses TRBV29-1 with TRBJ2-7, with D perhaps matching TRBD1 (8 bases). Germline V CDR1 and CDR2: SQVTM, ANQGSEA. The V end lost 6 bases, the J end lost 4 bases, and 13 bases lay between the germline ends. There are 12 residues in the CDR3. CDR3 bases: TGCAGCGTACAGGGGGGGGCTTACGAGCAGTACTTC. Protein product: CSVQGGAYEQYF.

The chain uses TRBV5-1 and TRBJ1-2, with 7 bases matching TRBD1. The germline CDR1 and CDR2 sequences are SGHRS and YFSETQ. Unmatched junction bases numbered 10, after V lost 4 bases and J lost 1 base. The CDR3 is 16 amino acids. CDR3: CASSGGQRPYNYGYTF. CDR3 DNA: TGCGCCAGCAGCGGGGGACAGAGGCCCTATAACTATGGCTACACCTTC.

This clonotype was observed a handful of times. This sequence joins TRBV28 and TRBJ1-2; TRBD1 aligns across 7 bases. Germline-derived CDR1 and CDR2 are MDHEN and SYDVKM. The CDR3 totals 13 residues. V shed 7 bases, J shed 7 bases, and the junction held 9 bases outside the gene matches. The CDR3 loop reads CASTGGRGLGYTF. Written as DNA, the CDR3 is TGTGCCAGCACCGGGGGGAGGGGGCTTGGCTACACCTTC.

The chain links TRBV24-1 to TRBJ2-2, with 7 bases identical to TRBD1. V was clipped by 7 bases and J by 4 bases; unmatched bases: 5. There are 14 residues in the CDR3. Germline V gene sequence: CDR1 KGHDR, CDR2 SFDVKD. CDR3 residues: CATSRGQLTGELFF. The CDR3 DNA reads as TGTGCCACCAGCAGGGGACAGCTCACCGGGGAGCTGTTTTTT.

This clonotype was seen only a few times. V usage is TRBV5-1 and J usage is TRBJ1-2; D might be TRBD1 (5 bases). The CDR3 is 13 residues long. Germline V gives CDR1 SGHRS, CDR2 YFSETQ. Trimming removed 4 bases at V and 4 bases at J, with 11 bases between. The DNA for the CDR3 is TGCGCCAGCAGCCCCGACGGGGGCTATGGCTACACCTTC. It specifies CASSPDGGYGYTF.

The chain couples TRBV9 to TRBJ2-3; D gene unclear. CDR1 and CDR2 (germline): SGDLS, YYNGEE. This CDR3 comprises 13 residues. With 0 bases removed from V and 4 bases from J, the gap between germline ends came to 6 bases. CDR3 nucleotides: TGTGCCAGCAGCGTAGGATATCCAGATACGCAGTATTTT. This codes for CASSVGYPDTQYF.

Turning to this clonotype: A much bigger clone sits one base away, suggesting this may be a read error. This rearrangement joins TRBV2 to TRBJ1-1, with no clear D. Between the trimmed V and J ends, which lost 6 bases and 10 bases, there was a span of 21 bases. Germline V CDR1 and CDR2: SNHLY, FYNNEI. The CDR3 runs to 14 residues. CDR3 bases: TGTGCCAGCAGCCAAGAGCTCCTCGCGGCTGGAGCTTTCTTT. Its protein is CASSQELLAAGAFF.

This clonotype was observed at least ten times. The chain links TRBV20-1 to TRBJ1-5; D remains ambiguous. V was pared by 3 bases and J by 3 bases, with 9 bases between. The V gene's germline CDR1 is DFQATT and CDR2 SNEGSKA (reference sequence). There are 13 residues in the CDR3. For the CDR3, the DNA is TGCAGTGCTAGGAGTCAGAACAATCAGCCCCAGCATTTT. This translates into CSARSQNNQPQHF.

The chain is built from TRBV20-1 and TRBJ2-3; weak D call: TRBD2 (5 bases). Trimming removed 4 bases at V and 1 base at J, with 12 bases between. This CDR3 has 14 amino acids. Germline CDR1 is DFQATT and CDR2 is SNEGSKA (reference sequence). In DNA, the CDR3 is TGCAGTGCTATGAGGGCCGTGGGCACAGATACGCAGTATTTT. It encodes CSAMRAVGTDTQYF.

The J gene is TRBJ2-7, the V gene TRBV6-5; the D is unclear. V lost 0 bases and J 2 bases, leaving 8 bases between the germline ends. Germline V lookup: CDR1 MNHEY, CDR2 SVGAGI. CDR3 length equals 14 residues. CDR3: CASSYSYEAYEQYF. The CDR3 DNA follows: TGTGCCAGCAGTTACTCGTACGAAGCCTACGAGCAGTACTTC.

This clonotype was counted ten times or more. V gene TRBV2 combines with J gene TRBJ2-1, with TRBD2 matching 9 bases. The germline V gene encodes CDR1 SNHLY and CDR2 FYNNEI. Unmatched junction bases numbered 6, after V lost 1 base and J lost 2 bases. CDR3 length: 17 residues. The CDR3 region is CASSEGIAGGAYNEQFF. The DNA for the CDR3 is TGTGCCAGCAGTGAAGGAATCGCGGGAGGGGCCTACAATGAGCAGTTCTTC.

This clonotype was observed a handful of times. The V gene is TRBV12-3 or TRBV12-4, the J gene TRBJ1-2, with D unclear. Trimming shortened V by 3 bases and J by 3 bases, and 8 bases separated the two germline ends. This CDR3 has 13 amino acids. The CDR3 reads CASSFLTDYGYTF. The CDR3 region has the DNA TGTGCCAGCAGTTTTCTGACCGACTATGGCTACACCTTC.

This clonotype was detected many times. The chain links TRBV12-3 or TRBV12-4 to TRBJ2-3, with TRBD2 identical over 10 bases. The V gene end was trimmed by 2 bases and the J gene end by 5 bases; junction bases not matched to a gene: 10. The CDR3 extends over 17 amino acids. CDR3 nucleotides: TGTGCCAGCAGTTTAATGAGGGCTAGCGGGAGAGGAGATACGCAGTATTTT. This sequence encodes CASSLMRASGRGDTQYF.

This clonotype was seen a few times. The chain employs TRBV30 and TRBJ1-2; D perhaps matches TRBD1 (5 bases). The CDR3 covers 12 residues. V dropped 7 bases and J dropped 5 bases, with 14 bases sitting between them. Germline values: CDR1 GTSNPN, CDR2 SVGIG (reference sequence). The CDR3 sequence: CASTGRLYGYTF. CDR3 in DNA: TGTGCCTCCACAGGCCGTTTGTATGGCTACACCTTC.

The chain combines TRBV7-9 with TRBJ2-5; 7 bases are shared with TRBD2. The CDR3 has 13 residues. After removal of 4 bases from V and 5 bases from J, the junction contained 4 bases not matched to a gene. CDR1 is SEHNR and CDR2 is FQNEAQ in the germline V gene (reference sequence). Here the CDR3 DNA reads TGTGCCAGCAGCTCGCAGGGAGGGGAGACCCAGTACTTC. This translates into CASSSQGGETQYF.